These T cell receptor beta chains were read from a single sample in a study of hypomethylating agent response in myelodysplastic syndrome. Libraries were prepared by immunoSEQ multiplex PCR; TCRdb keeps only in-frame clonotypes and omits some of them. The sample records over 8,000 clones, about 83% being singletons. Sequencing was performed on bone marrow, taken before or after starting hypomethylating agent treatment for myelodysplastic syndrome (not recorded which). These receptors came from a human donor with myelodysplastic syndrome. The conserved cysteine and the conserved F or W are not part of the CDR3 here. A D gene is named only where the DNA matches it firmly.

j_call: TRBJ2-3; cdr3_length: 12; d_call: NA; v_call: TRBV15; cdr3_aa: ATSRDTPPYTQY
j_call: TRBJ2-2; cdr3_length: 12; d_call: NA; v_call: TRBV5-1; cdr3_aa: ASREPVRAGELF
j_call: TRBJ2-1; cdr3_length: 14; d_call: NA; v_call: TRBV19; cdr3_aa: ASSISGGGPYNEQF
j_call: TRBJ2-1; cdr3_length: 17; d_call: NA; v_call: TRBV19; cdr3_aa: ASSFPQSQGHRGYNEQF
j_call: TRBJ2-1; cdr3_length: 13; d_call: TRBD2; v_call: TRBV4-2; cdr3_aa: ASSSGASGNNEQF
j_call: TRBJ2-1; cdr3_length: 12; d_call: TRBD2; v_call: TRBV27; cdr3_aa: ASSYGRASNEQF
j_call: TRBJ1-2; cdr3_length: 13; d_call: NA; v_call: TRBV28; cdr3_aa: ASTLLRLGSYGYT
j_call: TRBJ1-1; cdr3_length: 16; d_call: TRBD1; v_call: TRBV27; cdr3_aa: ASSLSFFRGLLNTEAF
j_call: TRBJ2-5; cdr3_length: 10; d_call: NA; v_call: TRBV15; cdr3_aa: ATSDTGWEQY
j_call: TRBJ1-1; cdr3_length: 14; d_call: NA; v_call: TRBV7-6; cdr3_aa: ASSLEGLTRNTEAF
j_call: TRBJ1-2; cdr3_length: 12; d_call: TRBD1; v_call: TRBV30; cdr3_aa: AWNWGQGLYGYT
j_call: TRBJ2-1; cdr3_length: 11; d_call: NA; v_call: TRBV11-3; cdr3_aa: ASSLDSYNEQF
j_call: TRBJ1-2; cdr3_length: 12; d_call: TRBD1; v_call: TRBV13; cdr3_aa: ASSSRDSQRSYT
j_call: TRBJ2-1; cdr3_length: 15; d_call: TRBD2; v_call: TRBV5-1; cdr3_aa: ASSPGRGGALYNEQF